The 8 T cell receptor beta chains below come from one sample, sequenced in a study of blood T cell repertoires in COVID-19. Measured with immunoSEQ multiplex PCR; TCRdb has only the in-frame clones, and not every one. The sample consists of roughly 55,000 clones, 87% of them appearing once. The sequencing sample was made of peripheral blood. All receptors derive from a man aged 55 to 70 with active or convalescent COVID-19.

The count of this clone is one. The chain couples TRBV7-2 to TRBJ1-3; TRBD1 is a possible D gene (5 bases). The germline gives CDR1 SGHTA, CDR2 FQGNSA. V was trimmed by 6 bases and J by 8 bases, leaving 20 bases between them. The CDR3 runs 15 residues. The chain's CDR3 is CASRLQFLGGHTIYF. As DNA, the CDR3 is TGTGCCAGCAGGTTACAGTTTCTCGGGGGACACACCATATATTTT.

This sequence joins TRBV19 and TRBJ1-6, with 7 bases that match TRBD1. V lost 7 bases to trimming and J lost 5 bases; unmatched junction nucleotides: 8. Germline assignment: CDR1 LNHDA and CDR2 SQIVND (reference sequence). This CDR3 contains 15 residues. The CDR3 sequence: CASTDMGQNNSPLHF. The CDR3 region has the DNA TGTGCCAGTACCGACATGGGACAGAATAATTCACCCCTCCACTTT.

The chain recombines TRBV6-5 with TRBJ1-3; possibly TRBD1 for D (6 bases). The germline V and J ends were trimmed by 6 bases and 4 bases, with 16 bases remaining between them. The V gene's germline CDR1 is MNHEY and CDR2 SVGAGI. CDR3 size: 15 residues. The CDR3 reads CASSRSTDRGNTIYF. In DNA, the CDR3 is TGTGCCAGCAGCCGATCCACCGACAGGGGAAACACCATATATTTT.

This chain uses TRBV3-1 (or the pseudogene TRBV3-2) with TRBJ1-3; D may be TRBD1 (6 bases). Germline CDR1 reads LGHDT; CDR2 reads YNNKEL (reference sequence). The germline V and J ends were trimmed by 0 bases and 2 bases, with 11 bases remaining between them. This CDR3 spans 16 amino acids. For the CDR3, the DNA is TGTGCCAGCAGCCAAGACCCAGGGGTCCCTGGAAACACCATATATTTT. It encodes CASSQDPGVPGNTIYF.

This rearrangement joins TRBV7-3 to TRBJ2-3; 7 bases align to TRBD2. Trimming at V came to 5 bases and at J to 4 bases, leaving 9 bases not matched to a gene. Germline V CDR1 and CDR2: SGHTA, FQGTGA. The CDR3 contains 15 residues. The CDR3 nucleotides are TGTGCCAGCAGCCCACGCCCGGGGGGAGCAGATACGCAGTATTTT. It yields the protein CASSPRPGGADTQYF.

V and J are TRBV24-1 and TRBJ1-5; D not resolved. Germline loops: CDR1 KGHDR, CDR2 SFDVKD. V was pared by 6 bases and J by 1 base, with 24 bases between. This CDR3 contains 19 residues. CDR3 bases: TGTGCCACCAGTAAAACGCGAGGCGGTGGAAACACAAGCAATCAGCCCCAGCATTTT. Amino acids: CATSKTRGGGNTSNQPQHF.

The chain uses TRBV12-3 or TRBV12-4 and TRBJ1-4; D remains ambiguous. This CDR3 region has 13 residues. The V end was cut by 8 bases, the J end by 8 bases, with 15 bases between. The CDR3 DNA sequence: TGTGCCAGCCAACCTGCCCGAGGGGAAAAACTGTTTTTT. It translates to CASQPARGEKLFF.

This chain connects TRBV5-1 to TRBJ2-5, with D possibly being TRBD1 (5 bases). The germline V gene has CDR1 SGHRS and CDR2 YFSETQ. V dropped 2 bases and J dropped 9 bases, with 8 bases sitting between them. The CDR3 is 11 amino acids. CDR3 coding DNA: TGCGCCAGCAGCTTCGAAGGGGCCCAGTACTTC. Protein: CASSFEGAQYF.